There are a few counts of the clone carrying this T cell receptor beta chain. Its target is unknown. This sample stems from a study of sequential checkpoint blockade in melanoma. The study's findings and limits: Clinical benefit was about 30 times likelier when tumor T-cell fraction and clonality increased.

Described treatment: randomized to nivolumab then ipilimumab (arm A) or the reverse (arm B). Sequenced by immunoSEQ multiplex PCR; TCRdb stores in-frame clones only, minus some. The data contain about 21,000 clones, roughly 27% of them seen just once; the ten biggest clones take up 6.7%. The sequence was obtained from a human donor with melanoma. Material: tumor tissue (inferred from file names), obtained from a patient given nivolumab and ipilimumab in sequence.

The CDR3 loop reads CASSLTWGLGRANVLTF. CDR3 sequence (DNA): TGTGCCAGCAGTCTAACCTGGGGCCTGGGTCGGGCCAACGTCCTGACTTTC. The J gene is TRBJ2-6, the V gene TRBV28, with D possibly being TRBD1 (5 bases). Looked up from germline, CDR1 is MDHEN and CDR2 is SYDVKM. The CDR3 totals 17 residues. Trimming took off 5 bases at V and 5 bases at J, with 19 bases between the two ends.